This T cell receptor beta chain was recorded in a study of molecular identifiers for immune sequencing clone quantification. Notes on the study in general: Around 940,000 naive cells reportedly did not prevent detection of spiked Jurkat TCR RNA from one cell. Under 1% of molecules in naive cells, but over 99% of effector molecules, belonged to clones above 20 RNA copies.

In this sample, this clonotype turned up many times. What it binds is not known. TCRdb analysed the PCR reads with MiXCR anew, one entry per CDR3 protein. The table includes about 65,000 distinct CDR3 sequences, 15% to 20% detected once. V lost 5 bases to trimming and J lost 3 bases; unmatched junction nucleotides: 12. Germline V lookup: CDR1 SGHVS, CDR2 FNYEAQ. This CDR3 has 18 amino acids. The origin of this receptor is a human donor in good health. Some libraries in this study had Jurkat cell RNA spiked in. What was sequenced was naive CD8+ T cells from blood, with Jurkat cell RNA spiked in. The subset was: FACS-sorted CD8+CD4-CCR7+CD45RA+ naive T cells. The chain links TRBV7-6 to TRBJ2-2, with TRBD2 matching 10 bases. CDR3: CASSKPPTLAGYTGELFF. CDR3 nucleotides: TGTGCCAGCAGCAAACCCCCCACACTAGCGGGATACACCGGGGAGCTGTTTTTT.